This TCR beta chain stems from a study of cytomegalovirus exposure and HLA in healthy donors. Study-level results: A prior analysis recorded that most TCR beta V segments were productive about 87% or about 30% of the time. In a later analysis, a genetic analysis reported fewer productive-TCR N-insertions in an Asian-associated ancestry cluster than the cohort average.

With respect to this clone: Its target is not known.

A multiplex PCR was run with 60 Vbeta primers and 13 Jbeta primers. Sequencing was performed with immunoSEQ multiplex PCR; in TCRdb, only in-frame clones are kept and a portion is missing. Seen here are around 120,000 clones, 80% observed once, and the top ten hold about 2.6%. The material sequenced was PBMCs. The sequence was collected from a man aged 30 to 45 in good health and CMV-seronegative.

In DNA, the CDR3 is TGTGCCAGCAGCGATGGGACTAGCGGGAGTGGATACAATGAGCAGTTCTTC. Protein sequence: CASSDGTSGSGYNEQFF. The gene calls are TRBV9 and TRBJ2-1; 14 bases line up with TRBD2. V lost 3 bases to trimming and J lost 4 bases; unmatched junction nucleotides: 6. Germline loops: CDR1 SGDLS, CDR2 YYNGEE. This CDR3 is built from 17 residues. Together with reference TRBV9 and TRBJ2-1, the CDR3 gives the full variable domain: DSGVTQTPKHLITATGQRVTLRCSPRSGDLSVYWYQQSLDQGLQFLIQYYNGEERAKGNILERFSAQQFPDLHSELNLSSLELGDSALYFCASSDGTSGSGYNEQFFGPGTRLTVL.